This entry lists 8 T cell receptor beta chains sequenced from one sample in a study of cytomegalovirus exposure and HLA in healthy donors. The PCR employed 60 Vbeta primers together with 13 Jbeta primers. TCRdb keeps only in-frame clones here, not all; method: immunoSEQ multiplex PCR. The table includes roughly 140,000 clones, around 78% detected once. The sequenced material came from PBMCs. The receptor source for this set is a woman between 18 and 30 years old in good health and CMV-seropositive.

The chain couples TRBV5-4 to TRBJ1-4; 7 bases agree with TRBD1. The V segment lost 4 bases and the J segment 7 bases; nucleotides outside the gene matches: 7. Germline V gives CDR1 SGHNT, CDR2 YYREEE (reference sequence). This CDR3 comprises 14 residues. The DNA of the CDR3 is TGTGCCAGCAGCACGACAGGGACGGGTGAAAAACTGTTTTTT. Protein: CASSTTGTGEKLFF.

This chain joins TRBV6-6 and TRBJ2-3; a possible D gene is TRBD2 (6 bases). Germline CDR1 is MNHNY and CDR2 is SVGAGI (reference sequence). The CDR3 consists of 16 residues. V was shortened by 0 bases and J by 0 bases, with 10 bases between the two germline ends. The CDR3 sequence is CASSYSSGPSTDTQYF. The CDR3, as DNA: TGTGCCAGCAGTTACTCTAGCGGTCCTAGCACAGATACGCAGTATTTT.

Worth noting for this clone: The sample contains more than one DNA sequence encoding this CDR3. The chain uses TRBV6-4 and TRBJ2-6; maybe TRBD1 (5 bases). The CDR3 totals 16 residues. Germline V CDR1 and CDR2: MRHNA, SNTAGT. V lost 0 bases and J 4 bases, leaving 10 bases between the germline ends. The CDR3 coding sequence is TGTGCCAGCAGTGACTCTGACAGTGCGGGGGCCAACGTCCTGACTTTC. It yields the protein CASSDSDSAGANVLTF.

This chain joins TRBV2 and TRBJ2-7, with TRBD1 matching 7 bases. Unmatched junction bases numbered 1, after V lost 3 bases and J lost 2 bases. This CDR3 is built from 13 residues. Germline-derived CDR1 and CDR2 are SNHLY and FYNNEI. The CDR3 DNA reads as TGTGCCAGCAGTGAGGGACAGCCCTACGAGCAGTACTTC. It yields the protein CASSEGQPYEQYF.

The V and J genes are TRBV4-2 and TRBJ2-1, with no clear D. The germline V gene encodes CDR1 LGHNA and CDR2 YNFKEQ. V gave up 3 bases and J gave up 10 bases, with 10 bases separating them. There are 12 residues in the CDR3. For the CDR3, the DNA is TGTGCCAGCAGCCAGACGAGCAGGGAGCAGTTCTTC. Amino acid sequence: CASSQTSREQFF.

The V call is TRBV7-2, the J call TRBJ1-3; no clear D gene. Germline CDR1 is SGHTA and CDR2 is FQGNSA. Trimming shortened V by 6 bases and J by 0 bases, and 18 bases separated the two germline ends. This CDR3 region has 17 residues. CDR3 protein: CASSIESWAISGNTIYF. In DNA, the CDR3 is TGTGCCAGCAGTATTGAGTCGTGGGCGATCTCTGGAAACACCATATATTTT. Variable domain in full (rest from reference TRBV7-2 and TRBJ1-3): GAGVSQSPSNKVTEKGKDVELRCDPISGHTALYWYRQSLGQGLEFLIYFQGNSAPDKSGLPSDRFSAERTGGSVSTLTIQRTQQEDSAVYLCASSIESWAISGNTIYFGEGSWLTVV.

The chain carries TRBV6-1 and TRBJ2-7; TRBD1 agrees at 9 bases. V was pared by 3 bases and J by 3 bases, with 12 bases of the junction left unmatched. The CDR3 covers 17 residues. Germline loops: CDR1 MNHNS, CDR2 SASEGT. For the CDR3, the DNA is TGTGCCAGCAGTGACCGGGACAGGGTGCCTCCAGACTACGAGCAGTACTTC. The encoded protein is CASSDRDRVPPDYEQYF.

This rearrangement joins TRBV5-1 to TRBJ1-4; TRBD1 matches at 9 bases. Trimming at V came to 3 bases and at J to 9 bases, leaving 12 bases not matched to a gene. The CDR3 extends over 16 amino acids. Germline V gives CDR1 SGHRS, CDR2 YFSETQ. The CDR3 reads CASSSTGQGSYQKLFF. Written as DNA, the CDR3 is TGCGCCAGCAGCTCGACAGGACAGGGGTCGTATCAAAAACTGTTTTTT.